These T cell receptor beta chains were read from a single sample in a study of regulatory T cells in long-lasting Graves disease. TCRdb redid the calling of the multiplex PCR reads with MiXCR, one entry per CDR3 protein. Of fewer than 650,000 distinct CDR3 sequences in the sample, roughly 16% are singletons; the top ten hold 18%. In addition, the sample was reused for a study of T cells in Graves' hyperthyroidism and ophthalmopathy.

The sample here was peripheral blood mononuclear cells (PBMCs), taken at new diagnosis, from a patient treated with antithyroid drugs. These TCRs come from a woman aged 25-40 years with Graves disease. The CDR3 runs from the conserved cysteine through the conserved F or W. D genes are given only for firm matches. The size entry is marked missing in some rows and otherwise reads once, few, many or a size class.

v_gene,d_gene,abundance,j_gene,CDR3aa,CDR3nt
TRBV5-1,NA,few,TRBJ2-2,CASSLAAGVSTGELFF,TGCGCCAGCAGCTTGGCGGCAGGGGTATCGACCGGGGAGCTGTTTTTT
TRBV7-2,NA,many,TRBJ2-3,CASSQHPGLAQYF,TGTGCCAGCAGCCAACACCCTGGCTTGGCGCAGTATTTT
TRBV6-2/TRBV6-3,NA,NA,TRBJ2-3,CASRGGTNTDTQYF,TGTGCCTCTAGGGGGGGAACGAACACAGATACGCAGTATTTT
TRBV15,NA,NA,TRBJ2-7,CATSIGGLYEQYF,TGTGCCACCAGTATCGGGGGGCTCTACGAGCAGTACTTC
TRBV10-3,TRBD1,NA,TRBJ2-7,CAISDSHTGQSYEQYF,TGTGCCATCAGTGATTCGCATACGGGACAGTCCTACGAGCAGTACTTC
TRBV28,NA,NA,TRBJ1-4,CASRWVERHEKLFF,TGTGCCAGCAGATGGGTAGAGAGACATGAAAAACTGTTTTTT
TRBV20-1,NA,NA,TRBJ2-2,CSARASIGYDTGELFF,TGCAGTGCTAGAGCCTCGATTGGGTACGACACCGGGGAGCTGTTTTTT
TRBV7-2,NA,few,TRBJ2-1,CASSLEHNEQFF,TGTGCCAGCAGCTTAGAGCACAATGAGCAGTTCTTC
TRBV11-1,NA,many,TRBJ2-7,CASSRDWGAYEQYF,TGTGCCAGCAGCCGCGACTGGGGAGCCTACGAGCAGTACTTC
TRBV14,NA,NA,TRBJ2-7,CASSPNLGYEQYF,TGTGCCAGCAGCCCAAACTTGGGATACGAGCAGTACTTC
TRBV30,NA,NA,TRBJ2-1,CAWRGGYHYNNEQFF,TGTGCCTGGAGGGGTGGGTACCACTATAACAATGAGCAGTTCTTC
TRBV10-3,NA,many,TRBJ1-1,CAISDSQVTFAEAFF,TGTGCCATCAGTGATTCTCAGGTTACTTTCGCTGAAGCTTTCTTT
TRBV5-1,NA,many,TRBJ2-1,CASSLGQGGSYNEQFF,TGTGCCAGCAGCTTAGGGCAGGGGGGCTCCTACAATGAGCAGTTCTTC
TRBV29-1,TRBD2,many,TRBJ2-1,CSGAGTSGRGTYNEQFF,TGCAGCGGTGCCGGGACTAGCGGGAGGGGGACCTACAATGAGCAGTTCTTC
TRBV27,TRBD1,many,TRBJ1-2,CASSPTRTGAGGYTF,TGTGCCAGCAGTCCGACCCGGACAGGGGCGGGGGGCTACACCTTC
TRBV28,NA,NA,TRBJ1-2,CASSNPGRGYSGGYTF,TGTGCCAGCAGTAACCCGGGACGGGGGTATTCGGGCGGCTACACCTTC
TRBV7-9,TRBD2,few,TRBJ2-4,CASSRGGDFKDIQYF,TGTGCCAGCAGCCGGGGGGGGGACTTTAAGGACATTCAGTACTTC
TRBV24-1,NA,many,TRBJ1-5,CATRGETDNQPQHF,TGTGCCACCCGTGGCGAGACAGACAATCAGCCCCAGCATTTT
TRBV5-1,TRBD1,NA,TRBJ2-7,CASSLTNRGQVYEQYF,TGCGCCAGCAGCTTGACCAACAGGGGACAAGTCTACGAGCAGTACTTC
TRBV29-1,TRBD2,many,TRBJ2-1,CSVTGTSGNEQFF,TGCAGCGTTACCGGGACTAGTGGTAATGAGCAGTTCTTC
TRBV3-1,TRBD1,NA,TRBJ2-7,CASSQWVGQGYEQYF,TGTGCCAGCAGCCAATGGGTTGGACAGGGCTACGAGCAGTACTTC
TRBV28,TRBD1,few,TRBJ2-5,CASSPPGTGVQETQYF,TGTGCCAGCAGCCCACCCGGGACAGGGGTTCAAGAGACCCAGTACTTC
TRBV6-1,NA,NA,TRBJ2-7,CASSGGVGYEQYF,TGTGCCAGCAGTGGGGGGGTTGGCTACGAGCAGTACTTC
TRBV3-1,NA,many,TRBJ2-1,CASSGYPKHNEQFF,TGTGCCAGCAGTGGGTATCCGAAACACAATGAGCAGTTCTTC
TRBV18,TRBD2,NA,TRBJ2-7,CASSPSFSGGRDEQYF,TGTGCCAGCTCACCGAGCTTTAGCGGGGGTAGGGACGAGCAGTACTTC
TRBV7-9,NA,few,TRBJ2-7,CASSATTGIGSYEQYF,TGTGCCAGCAGCGCCACGACAGGGATCGGGAGCTACGAGCAGTACTTC
TRBV12-3/TRBV12-4,TRBD2,NA,TRBJ2-1,CASSIGASGRSYNEQFF,TGTGCCAGCAGTATCGGCGCTAGCGGACGCTCCTACAATGAGCAGTTCTTC
TRBV19,TRBD2,many,TRBJ2-1,CVVSGGGNEQFF,TGTGTCGTTAGCGGGGGCGGGAATGAGCAGTTCTTC
TRBV28,NA,many,TRBJ2-1,CATLSGTYNEQFF,TGTGCCACCCTTTCCGGGACCTACAATGAGCAGTTCTTC
TRBV10-3,NA,many,TRBJ2-3,CATALGGGGADTQYF,TGTGCCACCGCGTTGGGCGGAGGGGGAGCAGATACGCAGTATTTT
TRBV7-8,NA,many,TRBJ2-7,CASTERAGAEQYF,TGTGCCAGCACGGAGAGGGCCGGTGCCGAGCAGTACTTC
TRBV20-1,TRBD1,few,TRBJ1-5,CSALQGGNQPQHF,TGCAGTGCTCTACAGGGGGGCAATCAGCCCCAGCATTTT